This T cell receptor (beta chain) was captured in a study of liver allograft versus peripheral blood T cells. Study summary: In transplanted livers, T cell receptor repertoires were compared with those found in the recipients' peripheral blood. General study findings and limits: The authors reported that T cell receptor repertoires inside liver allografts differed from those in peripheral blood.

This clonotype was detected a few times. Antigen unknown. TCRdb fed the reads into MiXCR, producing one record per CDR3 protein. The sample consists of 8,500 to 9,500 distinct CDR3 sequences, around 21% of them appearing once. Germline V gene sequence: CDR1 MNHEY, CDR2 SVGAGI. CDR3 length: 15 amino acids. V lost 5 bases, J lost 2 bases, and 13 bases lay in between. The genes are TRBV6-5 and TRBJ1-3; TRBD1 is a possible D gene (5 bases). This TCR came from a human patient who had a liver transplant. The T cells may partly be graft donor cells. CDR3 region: CASSPRAGPGNTIYF. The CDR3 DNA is TGTGCCAGCAGTCCCCGGGCAGGGCCTGGAAACACCATATATTTT.